Given below is one T cell receptor beta chain in context. This specimen belongs to a study of molecular identifiers for immune sequencing clone quantification. TCRdb re-called the PCR reads with MiXCR, one entry per CDR3 protein. This table holds roughly 100,000 distinct CDR3 sequences, 35% found once. Sequenced: naive CD8+ T cells from blood, with Jurkat cell RNA spiked in. As for subset: FACS-sorted CD8+CD4-CCR7+CD45RA+ naive T cells. The sequence was obtained from a human donor in good health. Some libraries in this study had Jurkat cell RNA spiked in.

The CDR3 coding sequence is TGTGCCAGTACCCCTGGGGGCTCAAACAATGAGCAGTTCTTC. Protein sequence: CASTPGGSNNEQFF. This chain connects TRBV19 to TRBJ2-1; D possibly corresponds to TRBD1 (6 bases). This CDR3 is 14 amino acids long. Trimming pared 7 bases from V and 5 bases from J, leaving 15 bases between. Germline CDR1 is LNHDA and CDR2 is SQIVND (reference sequence).